The next 22 T cell receptor beta chains were all read from a single sample in a study of shared clonotypes between healthy human individuals. Repertoires were generated with immunoSEQ multiplex PCR, while TCRdb's copy carries only in-frame clones and drops some. The sample yields fewer than 550,000 clones, 75% to 80% seen once. Sequencing input: PBMCs. These receptors all come from a woman between 40 and 55 years old in good health. Some clones in this sample may be carry-over from other donors' samples.

The rearrangement links TRBV19 to TRBJ2-2; 7 positions agree with TRBD1. Germline V CDR1 and CDR2: LNHDA, SQIVND (reference sequence). This CDR3 has 17 residues. The V segment lost 9 bases and the J segment 3 bases; nucleotides outside the gene matches: 16. As DNA, the CDR3 is TGTGCCAGCCGGGACAGCATATTTAGGGCCGACACCGGGGAGCTGTTTTTT. It encodes CASRDSIFRADTGELFF.

The chain joins TRBV11-2 to TRBJ1-2, with D hard to call. V was clipped by 1 base and J by 6 bases, with 12 bases between them. This CDR3 is 14 amino acids long. Germline assignment: CDR1 SGHAT and CDR2 FQNNGV. The CDR3 spells CASSLVFGSHGYTF. CDR3 bases: TGTGCCAGCAGCTTAGTCTTCGGTTCCCATGGCTACACCTTC.

V usage is TRBV5-4 and J usage is TRBJ1-2; 9 nucleotides match TRBD1. With 0 bases clipped from V and 1 base from J, the junction kept 1 base outside the gene matches. This CDR3 region has 15 residues. Looked up from germline, CDR1 is SGHNT and CDR2 is YYREEE (reference sequence). The CDR3 region has the DNA TGTGCCAGCAGCTTGGTGGACAGGGGTAACTATGGCTACACCTTC. It translates to CASSLVDRGNYGYTF.

This clone was counted only a few times. The chain couples TRBV28 to TRBJ2-3; possibly TRBD1 for D (5 bases). This CDR3 region has 15 residues. Germline values: CDR1 MDHEN, CDR2 SYDVKM. V was pared by 6 bases and J by 0 bases, with 13 bases between. The CDR3 spells CASRELTASTDTQYF. CDR3 sequence (DNA): TGTGCCAGCAGAGAACTGACAGCTAGCACAGATACGCAGTATTTT.

The J gene is TRBJ2-3, the V gene TRBV4-1; 7 nucleotides line up with TRBD2. The trim removed 0 bases at V and 4 bases at J, leaving 10 bases unmatched. This CDR3 is 17 amino acids long. CDR1 is MGHRA, CDR2 YSYEKL, per germline. CDR3 nucleotide sequence: TGCGCCAGCAGCCAAGAGAGAGCGGGAATTTCAGCAGATACGCAGTATTTT. This gives the protein CASSQERAGISADTQYF.

The rearrangement uses TRBV4-2 and TRBJ2-1; 7 nucleotides line up with TRBD2. This CDR3 comprises 15 residues. Per the germline V gene, CDR1 is LGHNA and CDR2 is YNFKEQ. V shed 4 bases, J shed 0 bases, and the junction held 3 bases outside the gene matches. Here the CDR3 DNA reads TGTGCCAGCAGCCCCAGCGGGACCTCCTACAATGAGCAGTTCTTC. Translating gives CASSPSGTSYNEQFF.

The rearrangement joins TRBV7-3 to TRBJ2-1, with a possible D match to TRBD2 (6 bases). This CDR3 is built from 15 residues. The germline V and J ends were trimmed by 5 bases and 7 bases, with 18 bases remaining between them. Germline-derived CDR1 and CDR2 are SGHTA and FQGTGA. The CDR3 reads CASSLTGGGTNEQFF. The CDR3, as DNA: TGTGCCAGCAGCCTGACCGGGGGTGGGACTAATGAGCAGTTCTTC.

V gene TRBV5-1 combines with J gene TRBJ2-3, with 14 nucleotides matching TRBD2. Germline V gene data show CDR1 as SGHRS and CDR2 as YFSETQ. J gave up 5 bases and V 4 bases, and 6 bases lay outside the gene matches. The CDR3 loop spans 16 amino acids. The CDR3 DNA reads as TGCGCCAGCAGCCTGGGACTAGCGGGAGCCCGAGATACGCAGTATTTT. Its protein is CASSLGLAGARDTQYF.

The V call is TRBV10-2, the J call TRBJ1-2, with a tentative D call TRBD1 (6 bases). Trimming took 8 bases from V and 6 from J, leaving 13 bases between them. Per the germline V gene, CDR1 is WSHSY and CDR2 is SAAADI. The CDR3 loop spans 12 amino acids. The CDR3 DNA is TGCGCCAGCCTCACAGGGTTGGATGGCTACACCTTC. Translating gives CASLTGLDGYTF.

This chain connects TRBV4-3 to TRBJ2-1; 11 bases are shared with TRBD2. The V segment lost 2 bases and the J segment 1 base; nucleotides outside the gene matches: 7. This CDR3 has 18 amino acids. The germline CDR1 and CDR2 sequences are LGHNA and YSLEER. CDR3 amino acids: CASSQLGLAESSYNEQFF. The CDR3 nucleotides read TGCGCCAGCAGCCAACTGGGACTAGCGGAGAGTTCCTACAATGAGCAGTTCTTC.

The chain is built from TRBV15 and TRBJ1-2; perhaps TRBD1 as D (5 bases). Trimming left V 0 bases short and J 7 bases short, with 12 bases between. From germline, CDR1 is LNHNV and CDR2 YYDKDF (reference sequence). The CDR3 sequence is 14 residues long. CDR3 sequence reads: CATSRDEGQFGYTF. In nucleotides, the CDR3 is TGTGCCACCAGCAGAGATGAGGGGCAGTTTGGCTACACCTTC. Using reference TRBV15 and TRBJ1-2 for the parts outside the CDR3, the full variable domain is DAMVIQNPRYQVTQFGKPVTLSCSQTLNHNVMYWYQQKSSQAPKLLFHYYDKDFNNEADTPDNFQSRRPNTSFCFLDIRSPGLGDTAMYLCATSRDEGQFGYTFGSGTRLTVV.

By share, this clone counts as medium-sized. Other DNA sequences in the same sample also yield this CDR3. This rearrangement joins TRBV5-1 to TRBJ2-7, with TRBD1 as a possible D gene (6 bases). V was trimmed by 5 bases and J by 9 bases, leaving 15 bases between them. The CDR3 is 12 amino acids. Germline V lookup: CDR1 SGHRS, CDR2 YFSETQ. The CDR3 is CASSSQGWGQYF. The CDR3 coding sequence is TGCGCCAGCAGTTCACAGGGATGGGGGCAGTACTTC.

V and J are TRBV6-6 and TRBJ1-5; D uncertain. The CDR3 consists of 14 residues. Looked up from germline, CDR1 is MNHNY and CDR2 is SVGAGI (reference sequence). Deletions cut 7 bases from V and 0 bases from J, with 10 bases between. The CDR3 spells CASTPIDSNQPQHF. CDR3 DNA sequence: TGTGCCAGCACCCCCATCGATAGCAATCAGCCCCAGCATTTT.

The chain is built from TRBV5-1 and TRBJ2-1, with TRBD2 identical over 12 bases. The CDR3 length is 15 residues. V shed 0 bases, J shed 9 bases, and the junction held 4 bases outside the gene matches. CDR1 is SGHRS and CDR2 is YFSETQ in the germline V gene. The CDR3 here is CASSLASGRAGEQFF. CDR3 sequence (DNA): TGCGCCAGCAGCTTGGCTAGCGGGAGGGCCGGTGAGCAGTTCTTC. The full variable domain, with the rest looked up from reference TRBV5-1 and TRBJ2-1, is KAGVTQTPRYLIKTRGQQVTLSCSPISGHRSVSWYQQTPGQGLQFLFEYFSETQRNKGNFPGRFSGRQFSNSRSEMNVSTLELGDSALYLCASSLASGRAGEQFFGPGTRLTVL.

This chain links TRBV4-1 with TRBJ2-7; D is unresolved. The CDR3 consists of 14 residues. CDR1 and CDR2 (germline): MGHRA, YSYEKL. Trimming cost V 3 bases and J 3 bases, with 12 bases left between them. In DNA form, the CDR3 reads TGCGCCAGCAGCCAGAATGACGGTGTCTACGAGCAGTACTTC. This codes for CASSQNDGVYEQYF.

The chain has TRBV5-6 and TRBJ2-1; no definite D call. Trimming took off 2 bases at V and 8 bases at J, with 8 bases between the two ends. Germline CDR1 is SGHDT and CDR2 is YYEEEE. The CDR3 spans 12 residues. CDR3 coding DNA: TGTGCCAGCAGCTTTGGTGATGATGAGCAGTTCTTC. This codes for CASSFGDDEQFF.

This chain connects TRBV2 to TRBJ2-1; the match to TRBD2 covers 14 bases. CDR1 SNHLY and CDR2 FYNNEI come from the germline V gene. Losses at the gene ends were 4 bases for V and 9 bases for J; bases not matched to a gene: 5. This CDR3 is built from 15 residues. The CDR3 coding sequence is TGTGCCAGCAGTGCGACTAGCGGGAGGGCCACTGAGCAGTTCTTC. This gives the protein CASSATSGRATEQFF.

The chain carries TRBV9 and TRBJ2-3; tentatively, D is TRBD1 or TRBD2 (5 bases each). Germline CDR1 is SGDLS and CDR2 is YYNGEE. The CDR3 is 13 residues long. The ends were cut back, 1 base at V and 6 bases at J, with 9 bases in the middle. CDR3 DNA sequence: TGTGCCAGCAGCGTATGGGGGTACGATACGCAGTATTTT. This gives the protein CASSVWGYDTQYF.

This chain links TRBV28 with TRBJ2-2; the match to TRBD2 covers 8 bases. J lost 0 bases, V lost 1 base, and 4 bases had no gene match. CDR1 and CDR2 (germline): MDHEN, SYDVKM. The CDR3 totals 17 residues. The CDR3 is CASSLYAGGANTGELFF. CDR3 nucleotides: TGTGCCAGCAGTTTATATGCGGGAGGAGCGAACACCGGGGAGCTGTTTTTT.

The genes are TRBV10-2 and TRBJ2-7; 8 bases are a match to TRBD2. The V segment lost 10 bases and the J segment 6 bases; nucleotides outside the gene matches: 23. The CDR3 is made up of 17 amino acids. Germline CDR1 and CDR2: WSHSY and SAAADI. CDR3: CATKSPISGTRLFEQYF. CDR3 nucleotides: TGCGCCACCAAGTCCCCAATCTCCGGGACTAGACTTTTCGAGCAGTACTTC.

V is TRBV28 and J is TRBJ2-7; 10 bases agree with TRBD2. Germline CDR1 is MDHEN and CDR2 is SYDVKM. This CDR3 is built from 15 residues. The V gene end was trimmed by 6 bases and the J gene end by 0 bases; junction bases not matched to a gene: 5. The CDR3 nucleotides are TGTGCCAGCAGCCCCCGACTAGCGGGCTCCTACGAGCAGTACTTC. It translates to CASSPRLAGSYEQYF.

V is TRBV7-9 and J is TRBJ1-1; D is perhaps TRBD1 (6 bases). V was clipped by 5 bases and J by 1 base, with 14 bases between them. Germline V lookup: CDR1 SEHNR, CDR2 FQNEAQ (reference sequence). The CDR3 length is 15 residues. CDR3 in amino acids: CASSRQVTRNTEAFF. The CDR3 region has the DNA TGTGCCAGCAGCCGACAGGTTACGAGGAACACTGAAGCTTTCTTT.